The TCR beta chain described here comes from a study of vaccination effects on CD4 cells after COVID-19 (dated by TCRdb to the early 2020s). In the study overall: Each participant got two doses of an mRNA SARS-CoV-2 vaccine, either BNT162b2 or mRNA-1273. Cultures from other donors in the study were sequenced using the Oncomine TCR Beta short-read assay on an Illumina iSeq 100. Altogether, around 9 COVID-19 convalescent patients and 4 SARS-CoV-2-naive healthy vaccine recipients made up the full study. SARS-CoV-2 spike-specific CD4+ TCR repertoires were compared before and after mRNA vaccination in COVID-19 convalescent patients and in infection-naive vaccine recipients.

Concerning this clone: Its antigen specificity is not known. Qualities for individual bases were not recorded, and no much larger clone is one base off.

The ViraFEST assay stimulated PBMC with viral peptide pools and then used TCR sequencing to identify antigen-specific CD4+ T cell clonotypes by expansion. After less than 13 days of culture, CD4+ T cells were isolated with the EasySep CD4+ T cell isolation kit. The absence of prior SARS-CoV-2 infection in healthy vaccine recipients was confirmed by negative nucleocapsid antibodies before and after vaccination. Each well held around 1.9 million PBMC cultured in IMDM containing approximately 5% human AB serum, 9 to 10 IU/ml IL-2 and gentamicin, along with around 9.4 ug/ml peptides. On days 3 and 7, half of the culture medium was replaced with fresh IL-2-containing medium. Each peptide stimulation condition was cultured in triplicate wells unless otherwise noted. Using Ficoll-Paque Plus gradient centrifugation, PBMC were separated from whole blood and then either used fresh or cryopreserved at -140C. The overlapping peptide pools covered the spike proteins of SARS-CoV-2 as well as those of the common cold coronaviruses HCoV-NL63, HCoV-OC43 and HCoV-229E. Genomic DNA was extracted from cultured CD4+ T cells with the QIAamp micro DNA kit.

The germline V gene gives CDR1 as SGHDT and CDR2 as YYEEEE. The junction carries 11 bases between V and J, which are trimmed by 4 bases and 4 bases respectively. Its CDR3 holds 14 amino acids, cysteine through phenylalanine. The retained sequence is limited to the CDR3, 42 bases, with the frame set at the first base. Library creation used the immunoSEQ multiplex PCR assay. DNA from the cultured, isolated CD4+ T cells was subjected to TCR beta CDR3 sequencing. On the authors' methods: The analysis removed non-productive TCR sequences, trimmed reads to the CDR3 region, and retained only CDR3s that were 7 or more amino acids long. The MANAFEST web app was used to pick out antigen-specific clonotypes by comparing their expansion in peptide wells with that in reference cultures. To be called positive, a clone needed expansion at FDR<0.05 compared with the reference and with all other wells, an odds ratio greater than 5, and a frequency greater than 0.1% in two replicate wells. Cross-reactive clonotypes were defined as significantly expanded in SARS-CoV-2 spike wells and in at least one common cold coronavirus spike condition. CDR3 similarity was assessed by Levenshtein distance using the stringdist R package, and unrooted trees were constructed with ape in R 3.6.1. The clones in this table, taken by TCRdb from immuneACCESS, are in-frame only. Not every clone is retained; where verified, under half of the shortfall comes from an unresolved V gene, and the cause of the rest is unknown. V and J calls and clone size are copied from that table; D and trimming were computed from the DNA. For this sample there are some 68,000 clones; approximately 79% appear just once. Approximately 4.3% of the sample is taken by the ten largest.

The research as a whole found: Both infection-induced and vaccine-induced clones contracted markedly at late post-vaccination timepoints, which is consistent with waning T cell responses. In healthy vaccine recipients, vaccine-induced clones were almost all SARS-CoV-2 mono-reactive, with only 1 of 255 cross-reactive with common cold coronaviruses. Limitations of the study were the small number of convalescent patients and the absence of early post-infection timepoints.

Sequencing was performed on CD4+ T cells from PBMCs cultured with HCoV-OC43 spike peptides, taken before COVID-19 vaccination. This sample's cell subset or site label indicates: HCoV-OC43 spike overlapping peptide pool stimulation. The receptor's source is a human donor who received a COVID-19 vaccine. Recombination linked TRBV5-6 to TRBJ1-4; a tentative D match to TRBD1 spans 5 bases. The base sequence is TGTGCCAGCAGCATACAGGCTCGTAATGAAAAACTGTTTTTT. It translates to CASSIQARNEKLFF.